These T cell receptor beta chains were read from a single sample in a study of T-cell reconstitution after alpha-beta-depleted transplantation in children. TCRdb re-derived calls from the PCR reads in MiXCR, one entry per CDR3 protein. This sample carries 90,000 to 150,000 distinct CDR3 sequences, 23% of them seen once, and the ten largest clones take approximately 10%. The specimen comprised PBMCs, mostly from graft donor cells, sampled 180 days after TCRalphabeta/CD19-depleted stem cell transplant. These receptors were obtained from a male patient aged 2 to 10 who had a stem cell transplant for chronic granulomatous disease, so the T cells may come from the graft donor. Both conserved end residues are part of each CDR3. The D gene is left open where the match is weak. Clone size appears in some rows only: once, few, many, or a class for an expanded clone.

CDR3nt: TGCAGCGTTTACACTAGCTCTCCCTACGAGCAGTACTTC; CDR3aa: CSVYTSSPYEQYF; abundance: few; j_gene: TRBJ2-7; d_gene: -; len: 13; v_gene: TRBV29-1
CDR3nt: TGTGCCAGCAGCTTGAGTACGTCGGCCAGGAGATACGAGCAGTACTTC; CDR3aa: CASSLSTSARRYEQYF; abundance: -; j_gene: TRBJ2-7; d_gene: -; len: 16; v_gene: TRBV5-5
CDR3nt: TGTGCCAGCAGCTTAGGCGGAACAGGGCGGAATGAGCAGTTCTTC; CDR3aa: CASSLGGTGRNEQFF; abundance: few; j_gene: TRBJ2-1; d_gene: -; len: 15; v_gene: TRBV7-2
CDR3nt: TGTGCCAGCAGGGGAGGACTTTCCACCGGGGAGCTGTTTTTT; CDR3aa: CASRGGLSTGELFF; abundance: -; j_gene: TRBJ2-2; d_gene: -; len: 14; v_gene: TRBV12-3/TRBV12-4
CDR3nt: TGTGCCAGCAGTTTTTCAGCGGGCGATTACGAGCAGTACTTC; CDR3aa: CASSFSAGDYEQYF; abundance: few; j_gene: TRBJ2-7; d_gene: -; len: 14; v_gene: TRBV12-3/TRBV12-4
CDR3nt: TGTGCCAGCAGTCCCCCGGTGAAAAACATTCAGTACTTC; CDR3aa: CASSPPVKNIQYF; abundance: many; j_gene: TRBJ2-4; d_gene: -; len: 13; v_gene: TRBV12-3/TRBV12-4
CDR3nt: TGTGCCAGCAGTTTACGTGAATGGAGGGAGACCCAGTACTTC; CDR3aa: CASSLREWRETQYF; abundance: many; j_gene: TRBJ2-5; d_gene: -; len: 14; v_gene: TRBV28
CDR3nt: TGCAGTGCTATTGGACCCAAATTGTACGAGCAGTACTTC; CDR3aa: CSAIGPKLYEQYF; abundance: few; j_gene: TRBJ2-7; d_gene: -; len: 13; v_gene: TRBV20-1
CDR3nt: TGTGCCACCCTCACACGGGATGACACTGAAGCTTTCTTT; CDR3aa: CATLTRDDTEAFF; abundance: -; j_gene: TRBJ1-1; d_gene: -; len: 13; v_gene: TRBV12-3/TRBV12-4
CDR3nt: TGTGCCAGCAGTTTATTAAGCGGGCAGGGGAATTCACCCCTCCACTTT; CDR3aa: CASSLLSGQGNSPLHF; abundance: few; j_gene: TRBJ1-6; d_gene: -; len: 16; v_gene: TRBV27
CDR3nt: TGTGCCAGCAGCCAAGCTGGGGGGCGTGAGCAGTTCTTC; CDR3aa: CASSQAGGREQFF; abundance: many; j_gene: TRBJ2-1; d_gene: -; len: 13; v_gene: TRBV3-1
CDR3nt: TGTGCCAGCAGTCAGCAGGCGAAATACAATGAGCAGTTCTTC; CDR3aa: CASSQQAKYNEQFF; abundance: few; j_gene: TRBJ2-1; d_gene: -; len: 14; v_gene: TRBV6-1
CDR3nt: TGCAGCGTTGAAGATCCCAGGGCTAGCCACGAGCAGTACTTC; CDR3aa: CSVEDPRASHEQYF; abundance: few; j_gene: TRBJ2-7; d_gene: -; len: 14; v_gene: TRBV29-1
CDR3nt: TGTGCCAGCAGTCCCGGACAGGGGGTAAGCACTGAAGCTTTCTTT; CDR3aa: CASSPGQGVSTEAFF; abundance: many; j_gene: TRBJ1-1; d_gene: TRBD1; len: 15; v_gene: TRBV12-3/TRBV12-4
CDR3nt: TGTGCCATCAGTGAGCTGGGACTAGCGGGAGAGACCCAGTACTTC; CDR3aa: CAISELGLAGETQYF; abundance: -; j_gene: TRBJ2-5; d_gene: TRBD2; len: 15; v_gene: TRBV10-3
CDR3nt: TGCGCCAGCAGCAAGGGACTAGCGGGAGGGTATGGTGAGCAGTTCTTC; CDR3aa: CASSKGLAGGYGEQFF; abundance: many; j_gene: TRBJ2-1; d_gene: TRBD2; len: 16; v_gene: TRBV5-1
CDR3nt: TGCAGTGCTAGACGTTTCGGGGGGCTTCGCTCCTACAATGAGCAGTTCTTC; CDR3aa: CSARRFGGLRSYNEQFF; abundance: few; j_gene: TRBJ2-1; d_gene: -; len: 17; v_gene: TRBV20-1
CDR3nt: TGCAGTGCTACCGAGGGAGCCAAAAACATTCAGTACTTC; CDR3aa: CSATEGAKNIQYF; abundance: many; j_gene: TRBJ2-4; d_gene: -; len: 13; v_gene: TRBV20-1
CDR3nt: TGTGCCAGCAGTTCAGACAGGGGCTATGGCTACACCTTC; CDR3aa: CASSSDRGYGYTF; abundance: few; j_gene: TRBJ1-2; d_gene: TRBD1; len: 13; v_gene: TRBV12-3/TRBV12-4
CDR3nt: TGTGCCACCAGCAGACAGGGAACGGAAAAACTGTTTTTT; CDR3aa: CATSRQGTEKLFF; abundance: -; j_gene: TRBJ1-4; d_gene: -; len: 13; v_gene: TRBV15
CDR3nt: TGCGCCAGCAGCTTGAACGGGGAGCTGTTTTTT; CDR3aa: CASSLNGELFF; abundance: -; j_gene: TRBJ2-2; d_gene: -; len: 11; v_gene: TRBV5-1
CDR3nt: TGCAGTGCCCCCCCAACTAGCGGGATTCGCACAGATACGCAGTATTTT; CDR3aa: CSAPPTSGIRTDTQYF; abundance: many; j_gene: TRBJ2-3; d_gene: TRBD2; len: 16; v_gene: TRBV20-1
CDR3nt: TGCGCCAGCAGCTTCGCGGGGGCCGTTAACTATGGCTACACCTTC; CDR3aa: CASSFAGAVNYGYTF; abundance: many; j_gene: TRBJ1-2; d_gene: -; len: 15; v_gene: TRBV5-1
CDR3nt: TGTGCCAGCCGCGACCGGGACAACACTAACTATGGCTACACCTTC; CDR3aa: CASRDRDNTNYGYTF; abundance: few; j_gene: TRBJ1-2; d_gene: -; len: 15; v_gene: TRBV27
CDR3nt: TGCAGTGCTAGGGGGGGATACCAAGAGACCCAGTACTTC; CDR3aa: CSARGGYQETQYF; abundance: few; j_gene: TRBJ2-5; d_gene: -; len: 13; v_gene: TRBV20-1
CDR3nt: TGCAGCGTTGAAGCGGGGACCTCCTACGAGCAGTACTTC; CDR3aa: CSVEAGTSYEQYF; abundance: many; j_gene: TRBJ2-7; d_gene: -; len: 13; v_gene: TRBV29-1
CDR3nt: TGCGCCAGCAGCTTGCTACAGGGTACCAACTATGGCTACACCTTC; CDR3aa: CASSLLQGTNYGYTF; abundance: many; j_gene: TRBJ1-2; d_gene: -; len: 15; v_gene: TRBV5-1
CDR3nt: TGCAGTGCTAGAGATAGCGGGACTGACACCGGGGAGCTGTTTTTT; CDR3aa: CSARDSGTDTGELFF; abundance: -; j_gene: TRBJ2-2; d_gene: TRBD2; len: 15; v_gene: TRBV20-1
CDR3nt: TGTGCCAGCAGTTTAGGGACTAGCGGACTCCAAGAGACCCAGTACTTC; CDR3aa: CASSLGTSGLQETQYF; abundance: many; j_gene: TRBJ2-5; d_gene: TRBD2; len: 16; v_gene: TRBV28
CDR3nt: TGTGCCAGTAGCGGGGGGCTGATAAGCTCCTACAATGAGCAGTTCTTC; CDR3aa: CASSGGLISSYNEQFF; abundance: -; j_gene: TRBJ2-1; d_gene: -; len: 16; v_gene: TRBV19
CDR3nt: TGTGCCACCAGCAGAGATGCTCCCAGCGGGATCGAGCAGTTCTTC; CDR3aa: CATSRDAPSGIEQFF; abundance: -; j_gene: TRBJ2-1; d_gene: TRBD2; len: 15; v_gene: TRBV15
CDR3nt: TGTGCCACCAGCAGAGATCTACAGGGGGTTGACACTGAAGCTTTCTTT; CDR3aa: CATSRDLQGVDTEAFF; abundance: few; j_gene: TRBJ1-1; d_gene: TRBD1; len: 16; v_gene: TRBV15
CDR3nt: TGTGCCAGCACGCTGTGGACAGGGCGGTATAGCAATCAGCCCCAGCATTTT; CDR3aa: CASTLWTGRYSNQPQHF; abundance: -; j_gene: TRBJ1-5; d_gene: TRBD1; len: 17; v_gene: TRBV12-3/TRBV12-4
CDR3nt: TGTGCCAGCAGCCAAATGGCCTCCAATGAGCAGTTCTTC; CDR3aa: CASSQMASNEQFF; abundance: -; j_gene: TRBJ2-1; d_gene: -; len: 13; v_gene: TRBV3-1
CDR3nt: TGCAGTGCTAGAGATCTTCGGACTAGCGGGGTCAATGAGCAGTTCTTC; CDR3aa: CSARDLRTSGVNEQFF; abundance: many; j_gene: TRBJ2-1; d_gene: TRBD2; len: 16; v_gene: TRBV20-1
CDR3nt: TGTGCCAGCCGACTAGCGGGAGACCCCGAGCAGTACTTC; CDR3aa: CASRLAGDPEQYF; abundance: -; j_gene: TRBJ2-7; d_gene: TRBD2; len: 13; v_gene: TRBV12-3/TRBV12-4
CDR3nt: TGTGCCAGCAGTGAATATCACAGCGGGAGTCGCGAGCAGTACTTC; CDR3aa: CASSEYHSGSREQYF; abundance: few; j_gene: TRBJ2-7; d_gene: TRBD2; len: 15; v_gene: TRBV25-1
CDR3nt: TGTGCCAGCTCACCAACGGACTACCTAACCTCCTACAATGAGCAGTTCTTC; CDR3aa: CASSPTDYLTSYNEQFF; abundance: -; j_gene: TRBJ2-1; d_gene: -; len: 17; v_gene: TRBV18
CDR3nt: TGTGCCAGCAGCTTGGCCTTTGACGAGCAGTTCTTC; CDR3aa: CASSLAFDEQFF; abundance: many; j_gene: TRBJ2-1; d_gene: -; len: 12; v_gene: TRBV5-5
CDR3nt: TGCGCCAGCAGCTTTGGGGCAGGTTCCGGGGAGCTGTTTTTT; CDR3aa: CASSFGAGSGELFF; abundance: -; j_gene: TRBJ2-2; d_gene: -; len: 14; v_gene: TRBV5-1
CDR3nt: TGTGCCAGCAGTTTTGCGCTAGCGGGGGGGAGTGATACGCAGTATTTT; CDR3aa: CASSFALAGGSDTQYF; abundance: -; j_gene: TRBJ2-3; d_gene: TRBD2; len: 16; v_gene: TRBV12-3/TRBV12-4
CDR3nt: TGTGCCAGCAGCGCAAACAGGGGCCGGGGGGACATTCAGTACTTC; CDR3aa: CASSANRGRGDIQYF; abundance: few; j_gene: TRBJ2-4; d_gene: -; len: 15; v_gene: TRBV6-2/TRBV6-3
CDR3nt: TGCGCCACCCTTTTACTTCCTAGCGGGGTACGTTACAATGAGCAGTTCTTC; CDR3aa: CATLLLPSGVRYNEQFF; abundance: few; j_gene: TRBJ2-1; d_gene: TRBD2; len: 17; v_gene: TRBV10-1
CDR3nt: TGTGCCAGCAGCTTGGGGAGAGGGACTGAAGCTTTCTTT; CDR3aa: CASSLGRGTEAFF; abundance: few; j_gene: TRBJ1-1; d_gene: -; len: 13; v_gene: TRBV11-3
CDR3nt: TGTGCCAGCAGTTGGGGTGCGGCGGGGAACACCGGGGAGCTGTTTTTT; CDR3aa: CASSWGAAGNTGELFF; abundance: -; j_gene: TRBJ2-2; d_gene: -; len: 16; v_gene: TRBV12-3/TRBV12-4
CDR3nt: TGTGCCACCAGCAGAGATCTGGTAGCGGGAGCCAATGAGCAGTTCTTC; CDR3aa: CATSRDLVAGANEQFF; abundance: many; j_gene: TRBJ2-1; d_gene: TRBD2; len: 16; v_gene: TRBV15
CDR3nt: TGTGCCAGCAGCTTGGTGGATTCCTTCTACAATGAGCAGTTCTTC; CDR3aa: CASSLVDSFYNEQFF; abundance: few; j_gene: TRBJ2-1; d_gene: -; len: 15; v_gene: TRBV11-2
CDR3nt: TGTGCCAGCAGTCCCCGGACAGGAGGGAATGAAAAACTGTTTTTT; CDR3aa: CASSPRTGGNEKLFF; abundance: -; j_gene: TRBJ1-4; d_gene: TRBD1; len: 15; v_gene: TRBV12-3/TRBV12-4
CDR3nt: -; CDR3aa: CASSSSTGWGTDTQYF; abundance: -; j_gene: TRBJ2-3; d_gene: -; len: 16; v_gene: TRBV6-5
CDR3nt: TGCAGTGCTAGAGATGATTCGTGGGCCTCCGGCTACACCTTC; CDR3aa: CSARDDSWASGYTF; abundance: medium-sized; j_gene: TRBJ1-2; d_gene: -; len: 14; v_gene: TRBV20-1
CDR3nt: TGTGCCATCAGTGAGAAGGCTAGCGGAGGCACAGATACGCAGTATTTT; CDR3aa: CAISEKASGGTDTQYF; abundance: -; j_gene: TRBJ2-3; d_gene: TRBD2; len: 16; v_gene: TRBV10-3
CDR3nt: TGCAGCGTTACAGGGGTTTTGGTAAATGAGCAGTTCTTC; CDR3aa: CSVTGVLVNEQFF; abundance: few; j_gene: TRBJ2-1; d_gene: TRBD1; len: 13; v_gene: TRBV29-1
CDR3nt: TGTGCCAGCAGCTTGTCCCTCGGGACAGCGAACACCGGGGAGCTGTTTTTT; CDR3aa: CASSLSLGTANTGELFF; abundance: -; j_gene: TRBJ2-2; d_gene: TRBD1; len: 17; v_gene: TRBV7-6
CDR3nt: TGCAGTGCTAGTGGGGGGGCCACGCGCTCTGGGGCCAACGTCCTGACTTTC; CDR3aa: CSASGGATRSGANVLTF; abundance: few; j_gene: TRBJ2-6; d_gene: -; len: 17; v_gene: TRBV20-1
CDR3nt: TGTGCCAGCAGCCACGGACAGGGTAAAGGCTACGAGCAGTACTTC; CDR3aa: CASSHGQGKGYEQYF; abundance: few; j_gene: TRBJ2-7; d_gene: TRBD1; len: 15; v_gene: TRBV12-3/TRBV12-4
CDR3nt: TGCGCCAGCAGGTTATGGGGGGCAAGAAACTACGAGCAGTACTTC; CDR3aa: CASRLWGARNYEQYF; abundance: many; j_gene: TRBJ2-7; d_gene: -; len: 15; v_gene: TRBV5-1
CDR3nt: TGCAGTGCTAGTCTTGGGGAGGCCTCCTACAATGAGCAGTTCTTC; CDR3aa: CSASLGEASYNEQFF; abundance: -; j_gene: TRBJ2-1; d_gene: -; len: 15; v_gene: TRBV20-1
CDR3nt: TGTGCCAGCAGTTCCCCACCGAAGAGCACAGATACGCAGTATTTT; CDR3aa: CASSSPPKSTDTQYF; abundance: -; j_gene: TRBJ2-3; d_gene: -; len: 15; v_gene: TRBV28
CDR3nt: TGTGCCAGCAGCCTAAGACCCGGGACTAGGAGCGAGGTGGATACGCAGTATTTT; CDR3aa: CASSLRPGTRSEVDTQYF; abundance: many; j_gene: TRBJ2-3; d_gene: TRBD2; len: 18; v_gene: TRBV11-3